The rows below give T cell receptor beta chains drawn from one sample of a study of lung T cells in sarcoidosis with Löfgren's syndrome. Each CDR3 protein gets one entry after TCRdb re-called the reads with MiXCR. The repertoire holds under 2,500 distinct CDR3 sequences, with approximately 20% as singletons. Sequenced: CD4+ T cells from bronchoalveolar lavage. The receptors come from a human donor with sarcoidosis (Löfgren's syndrome or another form), or a control subject (not recorded which). CDR3s leave out the opening cysteine and the closing phenylalanine or tryptophan. Only part of the rows carry a size: once, few, many, or a class if the clone is expanded.

j_gene,abundance,v_gene,CDR3aa
TRBJ2-1,medium-sized,TRBV7-2,ASSLQTSRSSYNEQF
TRBJ2-1,medium-sized,TRBV2,ASSVLGNEQF
TRBJ2-3,medium-sized,TRBV3-1,ASSQGVAGPDTQY
TRBJ2-7,many,TRBV5-1,ASSLGVGAYEQY
TRBJ1-1,NA,TRBV5-4,ASSTQTGGAF
TRBJ2-3,medium-sized,TRBV7-2,ASSINRGTDTQY
TRBJ2-1,medium-sized,TRBV7-2,ASSAHRGTEQF
TRBJ2-7,many,TRBV11-2,ASIAIQGFHEQY
TRBJ2-2,medium-sized,TRBV10-3,AIRALEAGELF
TRBJ1-3,medium-sized,TRBV14,ASSISSGNTIY
TRBJ1-4,few,TRBV5-4,ASSLGQGNNEKLF
TRBJ2-3,medium-sized,TRBV7-9,ASSLAASRTTDTQY
TRBJ1-2,medium-sized,TRBV20-1,SAPGDRANYGYT
TRBJ2-7,NA,TRBV7-2,ASSTRLAGTYGQY
TRBJ1-1,NA,TRBV6-1,ASKGYGTETF
TRBJ1-6,medium-sized,TRBV11-2,ASSLDQGSYNSPLH
TRBJ2-3,medium-sized,TRBV2,ASSPVGSYTQY
TRBJ2-1,medium-sized,TRBV2,ASIPVSRGEQF
TRBJ2-1,many,TRBV20-1,SAGIAGGSGEQF
TRBJ1-1,medium-sized,TRBV4-1,ASSQEASTEAF
TRBJ2-1,medium-sized,TRBV2,ASRTSGSSYNEQF
TRBJ1-1,many,TRBV5-1,ASSLVEQSNTEAF
TRBJ2-3,NA,TRBV27,AFNGLARVADTQY
TRBJ1-6,NA,TRBV18,ASSLSGPINSPLR
TRBJ2-5,NA,TRBV12-3/TRBV12-4,ASSYDRGQTQY
TRBJ1-1,few,TRBV9,ASSVSTNTEAF
TRBJ1-5,medium-sized,TRBV6-6,ASSYTTGSDQPQH
TRBJ2-2,many,TRBV7-3,ASTPSANTGELF
TRBJ2-7,many,TRBV20-1,SAWDTSSYEQY
TRBJ1-5,medium-sized,TRBV19,ASSIREGNQPQH
TRBJ2-2,large,TRBV20-1,SAKSVTGELF
TRBJ2-5,medium-sized,TRBV18,ASSPRQGAETQY
TRBJ2-5,many,TRBV18,ASSPPTDRETQY
TRBJ2-3,medium-sized,TRBV7-2,ASSLVLRTQY
TRBJ2-7,NA,TRBV7-9,AGSLGRQSSYDQY
TRBJ2-5,many,TRBV18,ASSPTGTSGTGGTQY
TRBJ2-7,medium-sized,TRBV4-2,ASSQLGQAIYEQY
TRBJ1-2,medium-sized,TRBV29-1,SVESQGGGYT
TRBJ1-3,medium-sized,TRBV28,ASSRGSAGNTIY
TRBJ2-3,many,TRBV5-5,ASSLTGSGRLSTDTQY
TRBJ2-1,large,TRBV3-1,ASSQAWSGEQF
TRBJ2-2,many,TRBV5-4,ASGPMNTGELF